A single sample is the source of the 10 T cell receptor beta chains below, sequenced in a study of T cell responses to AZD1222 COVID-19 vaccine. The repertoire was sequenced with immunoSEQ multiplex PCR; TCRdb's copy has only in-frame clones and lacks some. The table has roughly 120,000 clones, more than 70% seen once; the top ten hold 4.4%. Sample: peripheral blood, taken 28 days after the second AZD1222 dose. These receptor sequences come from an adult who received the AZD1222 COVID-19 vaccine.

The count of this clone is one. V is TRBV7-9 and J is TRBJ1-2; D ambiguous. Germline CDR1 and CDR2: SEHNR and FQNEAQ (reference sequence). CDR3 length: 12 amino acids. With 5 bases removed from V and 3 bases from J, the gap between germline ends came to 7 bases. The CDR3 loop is CASSPRDYGYTF. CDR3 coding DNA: TGTGCCAGCAGCCCCCGAGACTATGGCTACACCTTC.

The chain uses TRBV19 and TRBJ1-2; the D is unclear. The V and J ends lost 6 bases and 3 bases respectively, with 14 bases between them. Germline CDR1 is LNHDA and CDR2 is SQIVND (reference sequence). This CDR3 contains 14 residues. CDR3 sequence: CASRTIYLDYGYTF. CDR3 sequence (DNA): TGTGCCAGTAGGACCATATACCTTGACTATGGCTACACCTTC.

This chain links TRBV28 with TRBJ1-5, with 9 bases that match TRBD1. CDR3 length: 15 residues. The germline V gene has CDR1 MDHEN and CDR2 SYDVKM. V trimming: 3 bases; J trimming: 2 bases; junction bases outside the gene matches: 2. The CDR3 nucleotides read TGTGCCAGCAGTTTCGGACAGGGGCGCAATCAGCCCCAGCATTTT. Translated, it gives CASSFGQGRNQPQHF.

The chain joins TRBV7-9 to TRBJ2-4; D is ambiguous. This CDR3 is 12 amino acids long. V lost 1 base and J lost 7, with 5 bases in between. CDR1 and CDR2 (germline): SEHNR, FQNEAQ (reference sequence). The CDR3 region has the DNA TGTGCCAGCAGCTTAGATGTGAACATTCAGTACTTC. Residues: CASSLDVNIQYF.

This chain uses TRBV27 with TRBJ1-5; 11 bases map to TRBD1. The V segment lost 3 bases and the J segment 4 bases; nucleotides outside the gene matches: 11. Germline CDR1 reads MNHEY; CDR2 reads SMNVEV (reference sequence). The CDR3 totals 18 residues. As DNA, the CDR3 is TGTGCCAGCAGTTTCTGGACAGGGGGCTGGTCAGAGAATCAGCCCCAGCATTTT. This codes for CASSFWTGGWSENQPQHF.

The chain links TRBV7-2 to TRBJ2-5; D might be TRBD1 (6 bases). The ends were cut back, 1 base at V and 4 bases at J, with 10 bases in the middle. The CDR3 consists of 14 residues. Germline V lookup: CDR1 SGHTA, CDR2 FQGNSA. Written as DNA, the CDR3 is TGTGCCAGCAGCTTAGTCAGGGGAAGAGAGACCCAGTACTTC. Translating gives CASSLVRGRETQYF.

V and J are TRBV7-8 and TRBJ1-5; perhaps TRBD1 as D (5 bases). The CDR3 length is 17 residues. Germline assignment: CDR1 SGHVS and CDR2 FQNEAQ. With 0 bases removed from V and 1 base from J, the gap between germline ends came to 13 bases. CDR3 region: CASSLAFLDTSNQPQHF. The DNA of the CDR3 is TGTGCCAGCAGCTTAGCTTTCTTGGACACCAGCAATCAGCCCCAGCATTTT.

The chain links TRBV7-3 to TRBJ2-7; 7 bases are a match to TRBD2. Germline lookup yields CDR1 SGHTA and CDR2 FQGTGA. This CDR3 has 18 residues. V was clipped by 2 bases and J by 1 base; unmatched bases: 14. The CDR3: CASSLGRALGLKSYEQYF. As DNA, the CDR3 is TGTGCCAGCAGCTTAGGGAGGGCCCTTGGGCTGAAATCCTACGAGCAGTACTTC.

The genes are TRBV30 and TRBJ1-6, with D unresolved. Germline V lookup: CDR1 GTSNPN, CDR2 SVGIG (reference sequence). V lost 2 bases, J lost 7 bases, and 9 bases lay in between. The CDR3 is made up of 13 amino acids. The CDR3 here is CAWSSGLNSPLHF. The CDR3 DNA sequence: TGTGCCTGGAGTTCAGGACTGAATTCACCCCTCCACTTT.

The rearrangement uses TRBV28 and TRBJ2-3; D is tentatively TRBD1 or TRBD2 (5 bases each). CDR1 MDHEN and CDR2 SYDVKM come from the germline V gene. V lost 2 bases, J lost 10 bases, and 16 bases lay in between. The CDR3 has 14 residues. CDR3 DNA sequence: TGTGCCAGCAGTTTAGCTAATGGGGGAATTGCGCAGTATTTT. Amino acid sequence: CASSLANGGIAQYF. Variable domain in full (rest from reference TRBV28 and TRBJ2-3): DVKVTQSSRYLVKRTGEKVFLECVQDMDHENMFWYRQDPGLGLRLIYFSYDVKMKEKGDIPEGYSVSREKKERFSLILESASTNQTSMYLCASSLANGGIAQYFGPGTRLTVL.